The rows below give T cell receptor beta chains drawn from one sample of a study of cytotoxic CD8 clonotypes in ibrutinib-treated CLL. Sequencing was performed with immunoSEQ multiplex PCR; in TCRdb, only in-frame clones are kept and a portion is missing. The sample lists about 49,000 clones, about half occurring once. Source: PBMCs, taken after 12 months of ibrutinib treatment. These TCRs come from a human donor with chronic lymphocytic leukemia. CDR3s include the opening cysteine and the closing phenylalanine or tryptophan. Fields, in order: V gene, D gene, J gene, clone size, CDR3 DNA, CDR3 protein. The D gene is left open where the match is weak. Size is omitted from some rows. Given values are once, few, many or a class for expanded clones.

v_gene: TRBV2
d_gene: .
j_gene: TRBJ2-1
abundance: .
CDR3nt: TGTGCCAGTTCCACGGGTGGGGACAATGAGCAGTTCTTC
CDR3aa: CASSTGGDNEQFF

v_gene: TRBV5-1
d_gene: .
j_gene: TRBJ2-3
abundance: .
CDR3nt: TGCGCCAGCAGCTTGGCCGGGGCCCGGGGAGATACGCAGTATTTT
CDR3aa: CASSLAGARGDTQYF

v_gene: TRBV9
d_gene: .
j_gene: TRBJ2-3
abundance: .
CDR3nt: TGTGCCAGCAGCGTGGGCGGCACTAGCCGGGCGACAGATACGCAGTATTTT
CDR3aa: CASSVGGTSRATDTQYF

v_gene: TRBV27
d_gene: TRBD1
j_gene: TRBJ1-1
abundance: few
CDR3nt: TGTGCCAGCAGTAGTACGACAGGGAGTATGGAAGCTTTCTTT
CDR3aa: CASSSTTGSMEAFF

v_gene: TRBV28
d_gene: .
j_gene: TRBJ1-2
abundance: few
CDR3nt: TGTGCCAGCAGTCCCGAACGAGGTGGCTACACCTTC
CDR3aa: CASSPERGGYTF

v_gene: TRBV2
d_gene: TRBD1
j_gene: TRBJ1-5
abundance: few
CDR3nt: TGTGCCAGCGCAATACAGGGGAATAGCAATCAGCCCCAGCATTTT
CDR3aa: CASAIQGNSNQPQHF

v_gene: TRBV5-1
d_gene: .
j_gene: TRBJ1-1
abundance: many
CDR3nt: TGCGCCAGCAGCTACTTGGGGGCAAACACTGAAGCTTTCTTT
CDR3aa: CASSYLGANTEAFF

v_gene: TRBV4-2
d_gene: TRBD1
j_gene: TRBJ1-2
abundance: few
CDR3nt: TGTGCCAGCAGCCCCGACAGGGGCACGGGGGTTAACTATGGCTACACCTTC
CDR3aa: CASSPDRGTGVNYGYTF

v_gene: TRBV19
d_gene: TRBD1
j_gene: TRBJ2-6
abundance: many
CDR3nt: TGTGCCAGTAGTACCTCCGGGACAGGGGGCTCTGGGGCCAACGTCCTGACTTTC
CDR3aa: CASSTSGTGGSGANVLTF

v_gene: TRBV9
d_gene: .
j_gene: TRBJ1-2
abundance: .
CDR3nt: TGTGCCAGCAGCGTAAAGGGGGAAGGGAGCTATGGCTACACCTTC
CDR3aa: CASSVKGEGSYGYTF

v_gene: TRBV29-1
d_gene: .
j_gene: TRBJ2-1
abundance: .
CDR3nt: TGCAGCGTTGAAGAGATGGGGGAGAATGAGCAGTTCTTC
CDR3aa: CSVEEMGENEQFF

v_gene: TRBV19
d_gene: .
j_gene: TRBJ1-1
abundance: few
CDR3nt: TGTGCCAGTAGTATCGAGGGATCGCCTGAAGCTTTCTTT
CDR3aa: CASSIEGSPEAFF

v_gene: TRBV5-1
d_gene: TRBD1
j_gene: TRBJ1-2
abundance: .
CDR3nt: TGCGCCAGCAGCTCGGGACAGGGAGTGTTAGGAGGCTACACCTTC
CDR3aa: CASSSGQGVLGGYTF

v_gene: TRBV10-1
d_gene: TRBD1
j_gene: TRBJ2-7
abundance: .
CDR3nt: TGCGCCAGCAGTGAGTCGGGACAGGTCGGCGACGAGCAGTACTTC
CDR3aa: CASSESGQVGDEQYF

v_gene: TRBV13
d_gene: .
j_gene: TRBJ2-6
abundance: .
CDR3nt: TGTGCCAGCAGCTCCGGGGACCGAGGGGTCAGGTACTCTGGGGCCAACGTCCTGACTTTC
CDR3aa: CASSSGDRGVRYSGANVLTF

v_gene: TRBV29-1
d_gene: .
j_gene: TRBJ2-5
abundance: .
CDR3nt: TGCAGCGTTGTCCCCTCGGGAGAGACCCAGTACTTC
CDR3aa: CSVVPSGETQYF

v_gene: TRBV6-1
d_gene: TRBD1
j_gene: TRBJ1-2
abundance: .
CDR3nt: TGTGCCATCAGGGGGACAGCCGACGGGGACACCTTC
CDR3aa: CAIRGTADGDTF

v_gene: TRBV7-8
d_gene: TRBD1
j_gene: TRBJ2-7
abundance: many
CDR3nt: TGTGCCAGCAGCATAAATCCCGGGACAGGGGGCGCGAAGAGCGAGCAGTACTTC
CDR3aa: CASSINPGTGGAKSEQYF

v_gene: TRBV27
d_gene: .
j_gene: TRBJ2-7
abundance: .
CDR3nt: TGTGCCAGCAGTTTATTTTCCAGCTCCTACGAGCAGTACTTC
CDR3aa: CASSLFSSSYEQYF

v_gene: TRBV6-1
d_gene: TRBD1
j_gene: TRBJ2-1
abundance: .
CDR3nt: TGTGCCAGCAGTGGAATGACAGGGGTATCCTACAATGAGCAGTTCTTC
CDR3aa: CASSGMTGVSYNEQFF

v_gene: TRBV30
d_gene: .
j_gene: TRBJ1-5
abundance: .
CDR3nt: TGTGCCTGGGGACGGGATAGCAATCAGCCCCAGCATTTT
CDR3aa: CAWGRDSNQPQHF

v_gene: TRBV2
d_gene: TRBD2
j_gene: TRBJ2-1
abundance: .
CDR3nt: TGTGCCAGCAGTGCTAGCGGGGACAGATACAATGAGCAGTTCTTC
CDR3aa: CASSASGDRYNEQFF

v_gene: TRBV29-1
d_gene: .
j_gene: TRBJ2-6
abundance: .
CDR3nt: TGCAGCGTTGAAGGGGACTCTGGGGCCAACGTCCTGACTTTC
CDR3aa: CSVEGDSGANVLTF

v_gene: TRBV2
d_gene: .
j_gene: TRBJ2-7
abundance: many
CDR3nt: TGTGCCAGCAGCCCGGGACACCTCTACGAGCAGTACTTC
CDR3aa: CASSPGHLYEQYF

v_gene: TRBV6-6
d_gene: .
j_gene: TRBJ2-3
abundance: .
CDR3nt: TGTGCCAGCAGCACTAAAGACATTACTCCGCAGTATTTT
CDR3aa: CASSTKDITPQYF

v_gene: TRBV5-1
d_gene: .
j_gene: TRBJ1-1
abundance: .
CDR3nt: TGCGCCAGCGCGGGAAGCCAGGGTAGGATGAACACTGAAGCTTTCTTT
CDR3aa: CASAGSQGRMNTEAFF

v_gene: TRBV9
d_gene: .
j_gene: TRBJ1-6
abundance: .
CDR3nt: TGTGCCAGCAGCCCTCCTCTCGGCGATTCACCCCTCCACTTT
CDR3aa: CASSPPLGDSPLHF

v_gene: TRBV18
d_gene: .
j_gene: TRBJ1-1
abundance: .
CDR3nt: TGTGCCAGCTCATCCTCTAAGAGGACGGAAGATCTCATGAACACTGAAGCTTTCTTT
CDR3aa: CASSSSKRTEDLMNTEAFF

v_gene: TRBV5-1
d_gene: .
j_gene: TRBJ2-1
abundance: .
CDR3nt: TGCGCCAGCAGCTTGTATAGGGGTAACAATGAGCAGTTCTTC
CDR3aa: CASSLYRGNNEQFF

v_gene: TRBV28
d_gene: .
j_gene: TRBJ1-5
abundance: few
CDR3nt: TGTGCCAGCAGGGCAGGCAATAGCAATCAGCCCCAGCATTTT
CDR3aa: CASRAGNSNQPQHF

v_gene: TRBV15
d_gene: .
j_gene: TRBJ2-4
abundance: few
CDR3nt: TGTGCCACCAGCAGCCTCACAGGGTACCCACTAGCCAAAAACATTCAGTACTTC
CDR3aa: CATSSLTGYPLAKNIQYF

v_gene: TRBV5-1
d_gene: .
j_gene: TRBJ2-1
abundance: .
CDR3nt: TGCGCCAGCAGCTTGGAATATAGCTACAATGAGCAGTTCTTC
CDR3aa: CASSLEYSYNEQFF

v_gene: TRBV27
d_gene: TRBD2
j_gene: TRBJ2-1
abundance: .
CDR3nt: TGTGCCAGCAGTTTCTGGACTAGCGAGGAGCAGTTCTTC
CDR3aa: CASSFWTSEEQFF

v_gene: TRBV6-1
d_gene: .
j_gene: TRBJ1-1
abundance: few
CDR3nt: TGTGCCAGCAGTTACACTGAAGCTTTCTTT
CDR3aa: CASSYTEAFF

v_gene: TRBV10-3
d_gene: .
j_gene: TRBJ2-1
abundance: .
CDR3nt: TGTGCCATCAGCGGCTCGGGAACACTCGATGAGCAGTTCTTC
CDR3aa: CAISGSGTLDEQFF

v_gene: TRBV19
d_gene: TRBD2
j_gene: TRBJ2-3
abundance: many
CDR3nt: TGTGCCAGTACCCACCGACCGTTAGCGGGAGGGCGAGGTAGAGATACGCAGTATTTT
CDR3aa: CASTHRPLAGGRGRDTQYF

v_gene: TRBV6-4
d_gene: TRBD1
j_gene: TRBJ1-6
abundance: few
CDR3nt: TGTGCCAGCAGAGACAGGGTAGACAATTCACCCCTCCACTTT
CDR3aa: CASRDRVDNSPLHF

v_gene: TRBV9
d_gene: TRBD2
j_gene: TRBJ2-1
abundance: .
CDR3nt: TGTGCCAGCAGCGCCCCCGGGACTAGCGGATACAATGAGCAGTTCTTC
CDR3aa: CASSAPGTSGYNEQFF

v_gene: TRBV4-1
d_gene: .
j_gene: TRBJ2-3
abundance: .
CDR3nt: TGCGCCAGCAGCCACCCTTGGGCAGATACGCAGTATTTT
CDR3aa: CASSHPWADTQYF